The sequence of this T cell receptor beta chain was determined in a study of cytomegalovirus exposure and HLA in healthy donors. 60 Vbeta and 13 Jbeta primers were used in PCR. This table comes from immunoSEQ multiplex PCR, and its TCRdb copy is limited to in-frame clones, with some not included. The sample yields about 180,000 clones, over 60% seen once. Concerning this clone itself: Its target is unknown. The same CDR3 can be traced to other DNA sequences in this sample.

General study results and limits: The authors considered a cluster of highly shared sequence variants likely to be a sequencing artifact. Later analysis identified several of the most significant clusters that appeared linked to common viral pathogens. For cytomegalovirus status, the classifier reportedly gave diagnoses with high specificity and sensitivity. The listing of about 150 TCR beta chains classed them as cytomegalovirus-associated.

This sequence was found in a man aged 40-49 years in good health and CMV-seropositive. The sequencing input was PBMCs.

CDR3 sequence: CSVGGQGASNEKLFF. The CDR3 DNA follows: TGCAGCGTTGGGGGACAGGGGGCTTCTAATGAAAAACTGTTTTTT. The rearrangement joins TRBV29-1 to TRBJ1-4; TRBD1 matches at 12 bases. The germline CDR1 and CDR2 sequences are SQVTM and ANQGSEA. V shed 4 bases, J shed 3 bases, and the junction held 3 bases outside the gene matches. CDR3 size: 15 residues.